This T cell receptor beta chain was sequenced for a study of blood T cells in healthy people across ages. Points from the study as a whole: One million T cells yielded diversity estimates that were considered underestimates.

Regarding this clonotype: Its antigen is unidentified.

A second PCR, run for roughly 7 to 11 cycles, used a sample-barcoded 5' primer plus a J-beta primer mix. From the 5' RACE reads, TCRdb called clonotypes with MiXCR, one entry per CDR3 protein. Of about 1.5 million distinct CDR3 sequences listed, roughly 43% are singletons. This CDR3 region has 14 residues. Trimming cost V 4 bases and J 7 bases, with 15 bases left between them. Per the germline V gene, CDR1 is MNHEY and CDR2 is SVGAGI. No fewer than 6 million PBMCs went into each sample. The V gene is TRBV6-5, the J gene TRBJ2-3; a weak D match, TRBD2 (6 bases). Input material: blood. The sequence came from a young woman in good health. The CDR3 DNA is TGTGCCAGCAGTTTATCTCAGGGCGGGAATACGCAGTATTTT. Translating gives CASSLSQGGNTQYF.